The entry below gives a single TCR beta chain sequence along with its context. This clone is medium-sized (0.01 to 0.1%). No much larger clonotype is one base removed from it; base qualities were not supplied. This entry belongs to a study of graft-versus-host responses after intestinal transplantation (TCRdb year 2021). Study-wide context: Recipients received multivisceral, liver-intestinal, or isolated intestinal transplants. Donor T cell macrochimerism was defined as a peak of at least 4% donor T cells among recipient peripheral blood mononuclear cells. To identify alloreactive clones, pre-transplant mixed lymphocyte reaction products were sequenced and then compared with unstimulated pre-transplant donor and recipient T cells. The cohort enrolled 20 to 25 intestinal transplant recipients including one retransplant, and 3 patients lacking pretransplant specimens were excluded. Anti-thymocyte globulin induction was given to all recipients, followed by maintenance tacrolimus and steroids for two to four years. Rather than going through the commercial service, samples from a few later patients were sequenced in-house on an Illumina MiSeq and processed with MiXCR. After intestinal transplantation, graft-versus-host and host-versus-graft alloreactive T cell clones in the graft, circulation and bone marrow were tracked using bulk TCR-beta CDR3 sequencing.

V lost 3 bases and J lost 2 bases; the stretch between them is 5 bases long. From cysteine to phenylalanine, the CDR3 is 13 amino acids long. Only the CDR3 region is kept as DNA, spanning 39 bases read in frame from base 1. The germline V gene yields MDHEN for CDR1 and SYDVKM for CDR2. To prepare the library, the immunoSEQ multiplex PCR assay was applied. For most patients, genomic DNA was isolated with the Qiagen DNeasy Blood and Tissue Kit and sent frozen to Adaptive Biotechnologies for TCR sequencing. For most patients, genomic DNA was subjected to high-throughput TCR-beta CDR3 sequencing by Adaptive Biotechnologies. The study's own analysis went as follows. Adaptive's ImmunoSEQ software was the source of the TCR sequencing data for about 18 patients, while a few other patients were processed with MiXCR and VDJtools. To correct CD4 versus CD8 sorting errors, sequences present in both subsets at a frequency ratio below 5:1 were removed. CDR3 nucleotide sequences shared by donor and recipient were removed because the origin of these sequences could not be assigned. At least 2-fold expansion over unstimulated cells and a minimum CFSE-low frequency of 0.002% (template counts) or 0.001% (read counts) were required for clones to be classified as alloreactive. Clones were considered mappable if detected in sequenced pre-transplant spleen, lymph node, or MLR CFSE-low populations of the donor or recipient. The cumulative frequency of alloreactive clones was calculated as a percentage of all sequences, weighted by copy number. TCRdb retrieved this table from immuneACCESS and kept in-frame rearrangements only. Not all clones are present; in checked studies, unresolved V genes account for under half, and no reason is known for the remainder. That table furnishes V, J and clone size, whereas the DNA furnished D and trimming. The sample table records approximately 4,100 clones; 20% to 25% of these occur just once. The biggest ten clones account for about 5.5% of the sample.

Overall results and qualifications from the work: Conclusions were limited by the relatively low number and heterogeneity of intestinal transplant patients. Early after transplant, peak levels of circulating GvH clones were associated with declines in HvG clones. In patients with donor T cell macrochimerism, the allografts had high GvH to HvG T cell clonal ratios. GvH clones were found in recipient bone marrow, and some of the GvH clones appeared earlier in ileal mucosa or blood, which is consistent with an intestinal mucosal origin.

Interpreted using the paper, the time point label stands for: cells obtained before transplantation from donor or recipient. In the mixed lymphocyte reactions, 200,000 CFSE-labeled pre-transplant responders were plated with 200,000 irradiated violet-dye-labeled stimulators and cultured for 6 days. Proliferating CD3+CD4+CFSE-low and CD3+CD8+CFSE-low responder cells were FACS-sorted on a BD Influx sorter after the mixed lymphocyte reaction. The clonotype comes from a human patient who was an organ donor for intestinal transplantation. The specimen comprised alloreactive CD4+ T cells from a mixed lymphocyte reaction culture, sampled before transplantation. The cell subset or site label corresponds to: CFSE-low proliferating T cells sorted from roughly six-day pre-transplant mixed lymphocyte reaction (GvH or HvG direction). The chain is assembled from TRBV28 and TRBJ1-5, with an unclear D gene assignment. CDR3 sequence: CASSFFGNQPQHF. The bases are TGTGCCAGCAGTTTCTTTGGCAATCAGCCCCAGCATTTT. The CDR3 plus the reference TRBV28 and TRBJ1-5 genes for the other parts give the full variable domain: DVKVTQSSRYLVKRTGEKVFLECVQDMDHENMFWYRQDPGLGLRLIYFSYDVKMKEKGDIPEGYSVSREKKERFSLILESASTNQTSMYLCASSFFGNQPQHFGDGTRLSIL.